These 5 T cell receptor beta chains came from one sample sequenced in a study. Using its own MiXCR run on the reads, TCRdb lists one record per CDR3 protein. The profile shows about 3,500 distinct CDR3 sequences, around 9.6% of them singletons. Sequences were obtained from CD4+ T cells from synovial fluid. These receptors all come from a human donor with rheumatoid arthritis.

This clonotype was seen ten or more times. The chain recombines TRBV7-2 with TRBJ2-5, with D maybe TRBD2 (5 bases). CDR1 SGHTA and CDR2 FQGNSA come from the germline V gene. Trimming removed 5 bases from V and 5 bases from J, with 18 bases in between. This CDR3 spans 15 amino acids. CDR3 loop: CASSKVVQPGETQYF. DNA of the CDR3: TGTGCCAGCAGCAAAGTGGTACAACCGGGGGAGACCCAGTACTTC.

CDR3 loop: CASSYQSGQGANEQFF. CDR3 DNA: TGTGCCAGCAGCTACCAGAGCGGACAGGGGGCGAATGAGCAGTTCTTC. The V and J genes are TRBV7-2 and TRBJ2-1; 11 positions agree with TRBD1. The V segment lost 4 bases and the J segment 7 bases; nucleotides outside the gene matches: 9. There are 16 residues in the CDR3. Germline assignment: CDR1 SGHTA and CDR2 FQGNSA.

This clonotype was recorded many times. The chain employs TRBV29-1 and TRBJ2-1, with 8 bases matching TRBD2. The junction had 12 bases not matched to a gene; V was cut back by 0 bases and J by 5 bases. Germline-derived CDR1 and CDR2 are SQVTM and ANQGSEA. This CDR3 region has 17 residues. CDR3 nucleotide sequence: TGCAGCGTTGAAGAACCGCGGGGGGCATATCGGGACAATGAGCAGTTCTTC. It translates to CSVEEPRGAYRDNEQFF.

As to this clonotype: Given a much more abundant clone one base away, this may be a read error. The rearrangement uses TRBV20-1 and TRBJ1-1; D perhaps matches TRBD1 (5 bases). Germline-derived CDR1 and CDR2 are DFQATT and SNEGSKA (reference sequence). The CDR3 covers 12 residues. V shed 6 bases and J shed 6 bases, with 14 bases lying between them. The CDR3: CSASSGAAEAFF. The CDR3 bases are TGCAGTGCATCAAGCGGGGCAGCTGAAGCTTTCTTT.

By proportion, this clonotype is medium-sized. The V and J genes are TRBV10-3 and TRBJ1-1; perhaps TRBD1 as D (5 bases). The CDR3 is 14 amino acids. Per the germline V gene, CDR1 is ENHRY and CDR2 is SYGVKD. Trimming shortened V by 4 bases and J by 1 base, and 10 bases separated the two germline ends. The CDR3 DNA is TGTGCCATCAGTGTTCGACAGACGAACACTGAAGCTTTCTTT. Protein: CAISVRQTNTEAFF.